Listed below are T cell receptor beta chains from one sample, sequenced in a study of beta chain features in type 1 diabetes. Method: immunoSEQ multiplex PCR; TCRdb's copy keeps in-frame clones and lacks some. The data hold about 900,000 clones, with 17% observed a single time. The sequenced material came from naive CD4+ T cells from blood. Source of these receptors: a woman aged 18-30 years in good health. The conserved cysteine and the conserved F or W are not part of the CDR3 here. Expanded clones are given a class, and other clones once, few, many or no size at all.

length	V	size	J	CDR3
14	TRBV19	few	TRBJ2-1	ASSIDQRLTYNEQF
13	TRBV11-1	few	TRBJ1-1	ASSLFGTANTEAF
14	TRBV10-3	-	TRBJ2-1	AISGAVGGPRGEQF
14	TRBV6-6	-	TRBJ1-5	ASSGPGQGFRQPQH
9	TRBV28	few	TRBJ2-3	ASSGADTQY
14	TRBV7-2	few	TRBJ2-1	ASSLASGVAGNEQF
12	TRBV6-5	-	TRBJ2-4	ARQAPLAKNIQY
14	TRBV5-6	few	TRBJ2-7	ASSLTLGTKVYEQY
11	TRBV6-6	-	TRBJ1-2	ASSPDRAYGYT
13	TRBV18	few	TRBJ2-1	ASSPLAGPSTEQF
10	TRBV6-5	-	TRBJ2-7	ASSYGNYEQY
11	TRBV5-1	-	TRBJ1-1	ASSSAVGVEAF
9	TRBV5-1	-	TRBJ1-4	ASSAGGKLF
12	TRBV28	few	TRBJ2-7	ATGSGPPSYEQY
12	TRBV2	-	TRBJ2-7	ASSPRTSGDEQY
11	TRBV10-3	-	TRBJ2-2	ATGGQNTGELF
13	TRBV4-2	-	TRBJ1-2	ASSPTGSLGYGYT
10	TRBV14	-	TRBJ2-7	ASNHGQKEQY
10	TRBV6-5	-	TRBJ1-2	ASSPRGYGYT
13	TRBV5-4	few	TRBJ2-2	ASSPGGKRTGELF
10	TRBV10-3	-	TRBJ2-7	AATGTSYEQY
10	TRBV7-9	few	TRBJ1-1	ASSLGITEAF
12	TRBV18	-	TRBJ2-4	ASSPLAEGNIQY
13	TRBV7-2	-	TRBJ2-7	ASSVVAGPTRQQY
10	TRBV5-4	-	TRBJ2-7	ASSSGLLEQY
13	TRBV28	-	TRBJ2-3	ASTGGGQTTDTQY
12	TRBV9	few	TRBJ2-7	ASSPRTNTYEQY
11	TRBV5-1	few	TRBJ1-1	ASSTGLNTEAF
13	TRBV14	-	TRBJ2-5	ASSQDFSGQETQY
13	TRBV5-1	few	TRBJ2-3	ASSPQQISTDTQY
14	TRBV6-6	-	TRBJ1-3	ASSSTGGPSGNTIY
14	TRBV7-7	-	TRBJ2-2	ASSLGLAGGSGELF
13	TRBV7-9	-	TRBJ2-3	ASSEGAGGADTQY
12	TRBV5-4	-	TRBJ2-3	ASSLVQGTDTQY
11	TRBV27	few	TRBJ1-1	ASSRTGLTEAF
12	TRBV7-3	few	TRBJ2-2	ASSPSGNTGELF
12	TRBV18	-	TRBJ2-7	ASSPRSSIYEQY
12	TRBV9	-	TRBJ2-2	ASSADLNTGELF
17	TRBV28	-	TRBJ2-1	ASSRALGELAGVFNEQF
14	TRBV19	once	TRBJ1-1	ASSILGGGMNTEAF
11	TRBV7-2	-	TRBJ2-5	ASSLMYQETQY
12	TRBV7-9	-	TRBJ2-1	ASSITSGHHEQF
10	TRBV10-3	few	TRBJ2-3	AISEFADTQY
11	TRBV4-2	few	TRBJ1-5	ASSGAPDQPQH
11	TRBV25-1	many	TRBJ2-2	ASTTGGSGELF
15	TRBV4-3	few	TRBJ2-5	ASSQTPKGGSRETQY
14	TRBV10-3	-	TRBJ2-1	AISGELAGSYNEQF
10	TRBV7-3	-	TRBJ2-3	ASSLLGDTQY
12	TRBV28	-	TRBJ1-4	ASSFRGTNEKLF
14	TRBV28	-	TRBJ2-1	ASSSPSGSSYNEQF
15	TRBV4-3	few	TRBJ2-1	ASSPQPVLAGVDEQF
12	TRBV6-1	-	TRBJ1-5	ATGQGSGNQPQH
14	TRBV2	few	TRBJ2-4	ASTRAGGAAKNIQY
12	TRBV18	-	TRBJ2-1	ASSPRVTPNEQF
14	TRBV28	-	TRBJ2-1	ASSFASGSSYNEQF